This T cell receptor beta chain was recovered during a study of T cell responses to AZD1222 COVID-19 vaccine. Whole-study results and caveats: A mostly white British donor set with more females was recruited, and clonal diversity was possibly underestimated. After two AZD1222 doses, spike-specific TCR breadth and depth rose versus day 0.

A word on this clone: Its matching antigen is unknown.

From germline, CDR1 is LNHDA and CDR2 SQIVND (reference sequence). Trimming removed 5 bases from V and 4 bases from J, with 18 bases in between. This CDR3 spans 16 amino acids. Profiling relied on immunoSEQ multiplex PCR, and the TCRdb table lists in-frame clones only, not all of them. The sample lists approximately 71,000 clones, about 90% seen once, with less than 9.5% in the top ten. The chain employs TRBV19 and TRBJ1-3; tentatively, D is TRBD1 (6 bases). The specimen comprised peripheral blood, sampled on day 0 of AZD1222 vaccination. This sequence originates from an adult in good health. CDR3 residues: CASSYKFGTRGNTIYF. The DNA for the CDR3 is TGTGCCAGTAGTTATAAGTTCGGGACAAGAGGAAACACCATATATTTT.